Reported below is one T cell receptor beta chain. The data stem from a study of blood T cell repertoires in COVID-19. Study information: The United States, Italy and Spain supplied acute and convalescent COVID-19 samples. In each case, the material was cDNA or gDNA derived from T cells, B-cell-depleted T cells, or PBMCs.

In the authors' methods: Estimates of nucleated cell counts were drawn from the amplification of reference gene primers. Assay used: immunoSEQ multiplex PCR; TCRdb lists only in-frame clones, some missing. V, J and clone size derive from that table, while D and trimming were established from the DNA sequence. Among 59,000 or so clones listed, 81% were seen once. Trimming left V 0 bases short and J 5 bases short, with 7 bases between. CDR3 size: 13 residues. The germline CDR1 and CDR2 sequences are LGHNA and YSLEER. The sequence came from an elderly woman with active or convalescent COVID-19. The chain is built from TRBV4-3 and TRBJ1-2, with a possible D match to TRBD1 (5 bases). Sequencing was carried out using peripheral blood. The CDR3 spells CASSQDGTYGYTF. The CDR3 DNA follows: TGCGCCAGCAGCCAAGACGGGACTTATGGCTACACCTTC.